These T cell receptor beta chains were read from a single sample in a study of cytomegalovirus exposure and HLA in healthy donors. Assay used: immunoSEQ multiplex PCR; TCRdb lists only in-frame clones, some missing. The table lists some 170,000 clones, 82% of them singletons. The sequencing input was PBMCs. Receptor source: a girl between 5 and 17 years old in good health and CMV-seropositive. CDR3s include the opening cysteine and the closing phenylalanine or tryptophan.

V	J	CDR3
TRBV30	TRBJ1-5	CAWRGQGNQPQHF
TRBV5-4	TRBJ2-5	CASSLKFGGETQYF
TRBV19	TRBJ2-1	CASSQGGGPGEQFF
TRBV9	TRBJ2-7	CASSVAFQGAEQYF
TRBV5-6	TRBJ1-1	CASSLRGGGMNTEAFF
TRBV27	TRBJ1-1	CASSWTEGTEAFF
TRBV25-1	TRBJ1-4	CASSPLEGAVREKLFF
TRBV25-1	TRBJ1-2	CASSTQGARGYTF
TRBV2	TRBJ2-7	CASSETYGRGENHEQYF
TRBV4-1	TRBJ2-1	CASSQEPAGNYNEQFF
TRBV4-3	TRBJ2-1	CASSQDRRAPGHEQFF
TRBV5-1	TRBJ1-2	CASSWSPGQVYGYTF
TRBV6-5	TRBJ2-3	CASSSPGTSQYF
TRBV5-1	TRBJ2-1	CASSGISSYNEQFF
TRBV6-5	TRBJ1-4	CASSYPGEKLFF
TRBV6-5	TRBJ1-1	CASRRGPEAFF
TRBV9	TRBJ2-5	CASSLPRTGEQTQYF
TRBV5-1	TRBJ2-7	CASSLSGSEQYF
TRBV5-1	TRBJ1-4	CASSLGTSGREKLFF
TRBV10-2	TRBJ1-2	CASSEAGRGQGNPGYGYTF
TRBV7-6	TRBJ2-7	CASTSNRASDEQYF
TRBV4-3	TRBJ1-1	CASSQGGGNTEAFF
TRBV4-1	TRBJ2-2	CASSQVGGTGELFF
TRBV2	TRBJ2-4	CASTQGLTKNIQYF
TRBV7-3	TRBJ2-3	CASSFAGLADTQYF
TRBV7-6	TRBJ1-4	CASSSTGGTLEKLFF
TRBV7-8	TRBJ2-1	CASSRGTSSRNEQFF
TRBV19	TRBJ1-5	CASSIRGISNQPQHF
TRBV18	TRBJ1-2	CASSSPPGGADYGYTF
TRBV5-1	TRBJ2-5	CASSPWEGKYQETQYF
TRBV6-1	TRBJ2-7	CASTQVPGAYEQYF
TRBV5-1	TRBJ1-2	CASSLAGGTNYGYTF
TRBV5-8	TRBJ1-5	CASNSGGLSNQPQHF
TRBV25-1	TRBJ2-7	CASSRARSYEQYF
TRBV7-2	TRBJ2-7	CASSKTGFYEQYF
TRBV18	TRBJ2-2	CASSPRQGTNTGELFF
TRBV5-3	TRBJ1-5	CARSSTGANQPQHF
TRBV28	TRBJ2-7	CASSMPGQPARYEQYF
TRBV28	TRBJ1-2	CASRTGFYGYTF
TRBV29-1	TRBJ1-1	CSGEDSNTEAFF
TRBV11-2	TRBJ2-1	CASRAGTGPNEQFF
TRBV28	TRBJ1-1	CASSSPQGAEAFF
TRBV2	TRBJ2-7	CASSQRRREQVSYEQYF
TRBV21-1	TRBJ2-1	CASSNAPYGVHYNEQFF
TRBV30	TRBJ1-5	CAWSKSSNQPQHF
TRBV7-9	TRBJ2-1	CASSAYNEQFF
TRBV10-3	TRBJ1-4	CAISERGIGEKLFF
TRBV6-6	TRBJ2-7	CASSYPGQASYEQYF
TRBV1	TRBJ1-5	CTSSQVMQGNSNQPQHF
TRBV7-6	TRBJ2-2	CASSLGGAGELFF